These T cell receptor beta chains were read from a single sample in a study of chemoradiotherapy in HPV16-positive cancers. Assay: immunoSEQ multiplex PCR; the TCRdb copy retains only in-frame clones and omits some. Counted here are roughly 5,700 clones, approximately 80% occurring once; the ten biggest clones make up roughly 9.2%. The sample was tumor tissue, taken from a patient who underwent chemoradiotherapy. These receptor sequences come from a human donor with HPV-associated anogenital cancer. The CDR3 runs from the conserved cysteine through the conserved F or W. Each record gives: V gene, D gene, J gene, CDR3 length, clone size, CDR3 protein, CDR3 DNA. D genes are given only for firm matches. The size field is filled for only some rows; it gives once, few, many or a size class.

TRBV18	TRBD2	TRBJ2-2	18	NA	CASSPTSPRGANTGELFF	TGTGCCAGCTCACCCACCTCCCCCCGGGGGGCGAACACCGGGGAGCTGTTTTTT
TRBV5-4	NA	TRBJ2-1	14	NA	CASSLEGPYNEQFF	TGTGCCAGCAGCTTGGAGGGGCCGTACAATGAGCAGTTCTTC
TRBV5-4	NA	TRBJ1-1	13	few	CASSRGPYTEAFF	TGTGCCAGCAGCCGAGGACCGTACACTGAAGCTTTCTTT
TRBV28	NA	TRBJ2-5	13	NA	CASSLRGIETQYF	TGTGCCAGCAGTTTAAGGGGAATAGAGACCCAGTACTTC
TRBV27	TRBD1	TRBJ1-2	13	NA	CASSLGGGQGYTF	TGTGCCAGCAGTTTAGGAGGGGGCCAGGGCTACACCTTC
TRBV27	TRBD1	TRBJ2-7	14	once	CASSFRDRSYEQYF	TGTGCCAGCAGTTTCCGGGACAGATCCTACGAGCAGTACTTC
TRBV5-5	TRBD1	TRBJ1-1	15	NA	CASSLVGGGVTEAFF	TGTGCCAGCAGCTTGGTAGGAGGGGGCGTCACTGAAGCTTTCTTT
TRBV7-2	TRBD2	TRBJ2-5	15	NA	CASIGALAGEETQYF	TGTGCCAGCATCGGTGCGTTAGCGGGGGAAGAGACCCAGTACTTC
TRBV9	TRBD2	TRBJ2-7	15	few	CASSVAAGPSYEQYF	TGTGCCAGCAGCGTGGCAGCGGGGCCGAGTTACGAGCAGTACTTC
TRBV4-2	NA	TRBJ2-5	17	NA	CASSQVGSGGPGETQYF	TGTGCCAGCAGCCAAGTAGGGTCGGGCGGGCCGGGAGAGACCCAGTACTTC
TRBV12-5	NA	TRBJ2-7	14	NA	CASGLGGAGYEQYF	TGTGCTAGTGGTTTAGGCGGGGCCGGCTACGAGCAGTACTTC
TRBV29-1	NA	TRBJ1-2	17	once	CSVDNAADTITNYGYTF	TGCAGCGTTGATAACGCGGCAGACACAATAACTAACTATGGCTACACCTTC
TRBV7-3	NA	TRBJ1-1	14	NA	CASSQGRSNTEAFF	TGTGCCAGCAGCCAGGGACGGTCGAACACTGAAGCTTTCTTT
TRBV10-3	TRBD1	TRBJ1-1	15	NA	CAISDMDRGPTEAFF	TGTGCCATCAGTGATATGGACAGGGGGCCCACTGAAGCTTTCTTT
TRBV4-2	NA	TRBJ2-3	18	once	CASSLNTAVATSTDTQYF	TGTGCCAGCAGCCTGAACACGGCGGTGGCCACTAGCACAGATACGCAGTATTTT
TRBV30	TRBD1	TRBJ1-1	11	NA	CAQGANTEAFF	TGTGCCCAGGGGGCTAACACTGAAGCTTTCTTT
TRBV5-1	TRBD1	TRBJ1-1	14	NA	CASSLSQGSTEAFF	TGCGCCAGCAGCTTGTCACAGGGGAGCACTGAAGCTTTCTTT
TRBV11-1	NA	TRBJ1-6	15	NA	CASSLYPGVGSPLHF	TGTGCCAGCAGCTTATATCCAGGGGTAGGATCACCCCTCCACTTT
TRBV15	TRBD2	TRBJ2-1	14	NA	CATSRRTSGAEQFF	TGTGCCACCAGCAGGCGGACTAGCGGGGCGGAGCAGTTCTTC
TRBV30	TRBD1	TRBJ1-4	17	NA	CAWSAGGPGQGPEKLFF	TGTGCCTGGAGCGCAGGGGGTCCGGGACAGGGACCTGAAAAACTGTTTTTT
TRBV15	NA	TRBJ1-3	16	NA	CATSREQVFSGNTIYF	TGTGCCACCAGCAGGGAACAGGTGTTCTCTGGAAACACCATATATTTT
TRBV10-3	NA	TRBJ1-2	12	NA	CASGGRYYGYTF	TGTGCCTCGGGGGGCAGATACTATGGCTACACCTTC
TRBV30	NA	TRBJ2-1	12	NA	CAWMFPHDEQFF	TGTGCCTGGATGTTCCCCCACGACGAGCAGTTCTTC
TRBV29-1	NA	TRBJ1-5	13	once	CSAGLAKDQPQHF	TGCAGCGCGGGGCTTGCTAAGGATCAGCCCCAGCATTTT
TRBV30	NA	TRBJ2-7	11	few	CATGRAAEQYF	TGTGCCACCGGAAGGGCGGCAGAGCAGTACTTC
TRBV5-6	NA	TRBJ1-4	16	once	CASSFLGGATNEKLFF	TGTGCCAGCAGCTTTCTGGGGGGAGCAACTAATGAAAAACTGTTTTTT
TRBV15	TRBD2	TRBJ2-7	16	NA	CATSAPRPGGSYEQYF	TGTGCCACCAGCGCGCCCCGGCCGGGGGGCTCCTACGAGCAGTACTTC
TRBV5-5	NA	TRBJ2-5	15	NA	CASSGIAGAGETQYF	TGTGCCAGCAGTGGTATAGCAGGGGCGGGGGAGACCCAGTACTTC
TRBV11-3	NA	TRBJ1-4	11	NA	CASSFREKLFF	TGTGCCAGCAGCTTTCGTGAAAAACTGTTTTTT
TRBV27	NA	TRBJ1-2	14	NA	CASSLSSGPDGYTF	TGTGCCAGCAGTTTATCCTCAGGTCCGGATGGCTACACCTTC
TRBV6-6	NA	TRBJ1-1	13	NA	CASRDKGDTEAFF	TGTGCCAGCAGGGACAAGGGGGACACTGAAGCTTTCTTT
TRBV6-4	NA	TRBJ1-2	15	NA	CASSDSVYSSGPYTF	TGTGCCAGCAGTGACTCGGTTTACTCATCAGGGCCCTACACCTTC
TRBV7-2	NA	TRBJ1-2	15	NA	CASSFGGQGVYGYTF	TGTGCCAGCAGCTTCGGGGGCCAGGGTGTCTATGGCTACACCTTC